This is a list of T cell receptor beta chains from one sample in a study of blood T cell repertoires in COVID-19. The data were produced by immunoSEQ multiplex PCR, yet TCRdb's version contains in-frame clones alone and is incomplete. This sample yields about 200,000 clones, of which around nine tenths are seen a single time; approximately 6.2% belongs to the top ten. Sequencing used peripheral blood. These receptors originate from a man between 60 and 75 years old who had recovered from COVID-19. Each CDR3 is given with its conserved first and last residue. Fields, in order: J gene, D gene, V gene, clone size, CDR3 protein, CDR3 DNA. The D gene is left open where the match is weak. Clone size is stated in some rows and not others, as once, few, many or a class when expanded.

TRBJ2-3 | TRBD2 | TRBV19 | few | CASSGAGLAPDTQYF | TGTGCCAGTAGTGGAGCGGGGCTAGCCCCAGATACGCAGTATTTT
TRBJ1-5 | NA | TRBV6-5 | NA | CASSHGGDNQPQHF | TGTGCCAGCAGTCACGGGGGGGACAATCAGCCCCAGCATTTT
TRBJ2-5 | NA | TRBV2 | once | CASSPNSIGGETQYF | TGTGCCAGCTCCCCAAATTCTATCGGAGGGGAGACCCAGTACTTC
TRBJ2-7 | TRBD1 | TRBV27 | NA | CASSSPGQGSSEQYF | TGTGCCAGCAGTTCCCCGGGACAGGGATCAAGCGAGCAGTACTTC
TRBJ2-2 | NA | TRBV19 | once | CASSGSQQNTGELFF | TGTGCCAGTAGTGGGAGTCAGCAGAACACCGGGGAGCTGTTTTTT
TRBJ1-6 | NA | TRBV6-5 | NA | CASSYFPAYNSPLHF | TGTGCCAGCAGTTACTTCCCAGCCTATAATTCACCCCTCCACTTT
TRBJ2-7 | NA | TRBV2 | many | CASSEQGMNEQYF | TGTGCCAGCAGTGAACAGGGCATGAACGAGCAGTACTTC
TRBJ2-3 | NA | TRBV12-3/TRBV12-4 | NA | CASSFADTQYF | TGTGCCAGCAGTTTCGCAGATACGCAGTATTTT
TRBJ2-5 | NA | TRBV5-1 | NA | CASVGAQYF | TGCGCCAGCGTCGGGGCCCAGTACTTC
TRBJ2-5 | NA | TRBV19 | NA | CASRKTTVSGETQYF | TGTGCCAGTAGAAAAACGACAGTTTCAGGGGAGACCCAGTACTTC
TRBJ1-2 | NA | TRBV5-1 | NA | CASSLDRAYGYTF | TGCGCCAGCAGCTTGGACAGAGCCTATGGCTACACCTTC
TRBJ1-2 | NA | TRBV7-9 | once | CASSPRVYGGYTF | TGTGCCAGCAGCCCCAGGGTATATGGTGGCTACACCTTC
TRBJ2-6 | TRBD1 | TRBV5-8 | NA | CASSSGGYGSGANVLTF | TGTGCCAGCAGCTCAGGGGGTTACGGCTCTGGGGCCAACGTCCTGACTTTC
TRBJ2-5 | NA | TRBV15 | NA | CATSTPAGLRTKETQYF | TGTGCCACCAGCACCCCGGCCGGGCTAAGGACAAAAGAGACCCAGTACTTC
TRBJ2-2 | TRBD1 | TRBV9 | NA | CASSATGQANTGELFF | TGTGCCAGCAGCGCCACGGGACAGGCGAACACCGGGGAGCTGTTTTTT
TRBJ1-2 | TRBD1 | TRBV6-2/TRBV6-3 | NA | CASTYKTGDTEGYTF | TGTGCCAGCACTTACAAGACAGGGGATACGGAAGGCTACACCTTC
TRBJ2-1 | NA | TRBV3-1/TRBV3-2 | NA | CASSQGGAGWEQFF | TGTGCCAGCAGCCAAGGAGGGGCGGGATGGGAGCAGTTCTTC
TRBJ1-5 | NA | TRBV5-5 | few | CASSWHGGLNQPQHF | TGTGCCAGCAGTTGGCATGGAGGGTTGAATCAGCCCCAGCATTTT
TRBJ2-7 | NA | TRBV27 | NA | CASSQTGSYEQYF | TGTGCCAGCAGCCAGACAGGCTCCTACGAGCAGTACTTC
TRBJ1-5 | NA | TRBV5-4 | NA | CASSSGGDNDQPQHF | TGTGCCAGCAGCTCTGGGGGGGACAACGATCAGCCCCAGCATTTT
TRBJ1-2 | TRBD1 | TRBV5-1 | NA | CASSLQGYGYTF | TGCGCCAGCAGCTTACAGGGGTATGGCTACACCTTC
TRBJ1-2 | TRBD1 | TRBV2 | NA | CASSEMGGTGSNYGYTF | TGTGCCAGCAGTGAAATGGGAGGGACAGGATCTAACTATGGCTACACCTTC
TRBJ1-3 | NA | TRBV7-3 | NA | CASSQRGGRTIYF | TGTGCCAGCAGCCAAAGAGGGGGTAGGACCATATATTTT
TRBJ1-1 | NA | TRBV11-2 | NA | CASSLDRTAGTEAFF | TGTGCCAGCAGCTTAGATAGGACCGCGGGCACTGAAGCTTTCTTT
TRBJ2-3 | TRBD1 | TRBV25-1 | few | CASSLGQGADYTDTQYF | TGTGCCAGCAGCCTCGGACAGGGGGCGGACTACACAGATACGCAGTATTTT
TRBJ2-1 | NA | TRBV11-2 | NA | CASSLVLWGENEQFF | TGTGCCAGCAGCTTAGTATTATGGGGAGAAAATGAGCAGTTCTTC
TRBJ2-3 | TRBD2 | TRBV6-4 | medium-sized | CASSDSTSGVDTQYF | TGTGCCAGCAGTGACTCGACTAGCGGGGTAGATACGCAGTATTTT
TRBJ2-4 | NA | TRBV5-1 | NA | CASSLRGSEAKNIQYF | TGCGCCAGCAGCTTAAGGGGGTCAGAAGCCAAAAACATTCAGTACTTC
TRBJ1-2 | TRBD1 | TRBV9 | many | CASSWGGTGEDGYTF | TGTGCCAGCAGCTGGGGAGGGACAGGGGAGGATGGCTACACCTTC
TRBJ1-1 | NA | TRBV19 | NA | CASSIPQGGLNTEAFF | TGTGCCAGTAGTATCCCCCAGGGCGGCCTGAACACTGAAGCTTTCTTT
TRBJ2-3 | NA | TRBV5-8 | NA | CASSFQGSPDTQYF | TGTGCCAGCAGCTTCCAGGGGAGCCCAGATACGCAGTATTTT
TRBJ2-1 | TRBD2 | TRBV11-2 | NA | CASSTRTSGSYNEQFF | TGTGCCAGCAGCACCAGGACTAGCGGCTCCTACAATGAGCAGTTCTTC
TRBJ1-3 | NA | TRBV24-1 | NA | CATSDPVRGNTIYF | TGTGCCACCAGTGACCCAGTTCGAGGAAACACCATATATTTT
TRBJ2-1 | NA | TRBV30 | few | CAWSERRGNYNEQFF | TGTGCCTGGAGTGAACGTAGGGGGAATTACAATGAGCAGTTCTTC
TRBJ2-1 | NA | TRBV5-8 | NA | CASSFEQGYNEQFF | TGTGCCAGCAGCTTCGAGCAGGGCTACAATGAGCAGTTCTTC
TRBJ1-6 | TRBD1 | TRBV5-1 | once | CASSWDRGNSPLHF | TGCGCCAGCAGCTGGGACAGGGGAAATTCACCCCTCCACTTT
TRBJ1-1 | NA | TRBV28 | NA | CASSKPQLGTEAFF | TGTGCCAGCAGTAAACCCCAACTCGGCACTGAAGCTTTCTTT
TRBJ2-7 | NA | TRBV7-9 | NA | CASSWAERGHEQYF | TGTGCCAGCAGCTGGGCTGAAAGGGGCCACGAGCAGTACTTC
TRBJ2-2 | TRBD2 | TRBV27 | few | CASSLGVGLAVTGELFF | TGTGCCAGCAGTTTGGGGGTTGGGCTAGCGGTGACCGGGGAGCTGTTTTTT
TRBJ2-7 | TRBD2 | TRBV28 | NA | CASSLGLALYEQYF | TGTGCCAGCAGTTTGGGACTAGCCCTCTACGAGCAGTACTTC
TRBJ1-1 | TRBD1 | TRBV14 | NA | CASSLRTGRNTEAFF | TGTGCCAGCAGCCTCCGGACAGGCCGAAACACTGAAGCTTTCTTT
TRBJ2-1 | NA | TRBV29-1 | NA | CSGVSGQLHNEQFF | TGCAGCGGGGTTTCTGGACAGCTCCACAATGAGCAGTTCTTC